One and the same sample provided the 15 T cell receptor beta chains below, sequenced in a study of T cell changes during pregnancy in multiple sclerosis. Produced via immunoSEQ multiplex PCR; TCRdb's table is partial and in-frame only. The sample records tens of thousands of clones, around 85% being singletons. The source was CD4+ T cells from peripheral blood mononuclear cells, collected in the third trimester of pregnancy. The source is a female donor with multiple sclerosis, enrolled in a pregnancy study.

This clone was seen once. The chain is built from TRBV30 and TRBJ2-5; 7 bases line up with TRBD2. This CDR3 has 14 amino acids. CDR1 is GTSNPN and CDR2 is SVGIG in the germline V gene (reference sequence). With V trimmed by 7 bases and J by 2 bases, 10 bases remained unmatched. The CDR3 is CASSGGAGQETQYF. The CDR3 region has the DNA TGTGCCTCCTCCGGGGGAGCGGGGCAAGAGACCCAGTACTTC.

The genes are TRBV18 and TRBJ1-1, with a possible D match to TRBD1 (6 bases). The CDR3 runs to 13 residues. Germline-derived CDR1 and CDR2 are KGHSH and LQKENI. The V end was cut by 1 base, the J end by 6 bases, with 9 bases between. CDR3 nucleotides: TGTGCCAGCTCACCACAGACAGGACCTGAAGCTTTCTTT. Its protein product is CASSPQTGPEAFF.

The genes are TRBV18 and TRBJ2-1, with TRBD1 matching 9 bases. V was clipped by 3 bases and J by 4 bases; unmatched bases: 7. The CDR3 runs to 16 residues. Germline V gene sequence: CDR1 KGHSH, CDR2 LQKENI. CDR3 in amino acids: CASSPFGQGLYNEQFF. CDR3 nucleotides: TGTGCCAGCTCACCCTTCGGACAGGGGTTATACAATGAGCAGTTCTTC.

The rearrangement uses TRBV30 and TRBJ1-2; 7 positions match TRBD1. CDR3 length equals 10 residues. Germline V gene sequence: CDR1 GTSNPN, CDR2 SVGIG (reference sequence). The junction had 1 base not matched to a gene; V was cut back by 7 bases and J by 5 bases. CDR3 DNA: TGTGCCTCGACAGGGTATGGCTACACCTTC. Amino acids: CASTGYGYTF.

The chain employs TRBV29-1 and TRBJ2-7; 8 nucleotides match TRBD1. The CDR3 runs 12 residues. CDR1 and CDR2 from the germline V gene are SQVTM and ANQGSEA. J gave up 3 bases and V 6 bases, and 4 bases lay outside the gene matches. CDR3 nucleotide sequence: TGCAGCGTCCGGGACAGGTTCTACGAGCAGTACTTC. Translation: CSVRDRFYEQYF.

The chain recombines TRBV10-3 with TRBJ2-7; maybe TRBD2 (6 bases). V lost 7 bases and J lost 5, with 24 bases in between. This CDR3 comprises 16 residues. Germline-derived CDR1 and CDR2 are ENHRY and SYGVKD. CDR3 nucleotide sequence: TGTGCCATCAAAGAGGGAGTTTTGCGGGACCGGAACGAGCAGTACTTC. This translates into CAIKEGVLRDRNEQYF.

The genes are TRBV27 and TRBJ1-2, with D maybe TRBD1 (5 bases). CDR3 size: 13 residues. Germline CDR1 and CDR2: MNHEY and SMNVEV (reference sequence). Trimming shortened V by 6 bases and J by 8 bases, and 16 bases separated the two germline ends. The CDR3 loop reads CASRAGTGVGYTF. CDR3 sequence (DNA): TGTGCCAGCAGAGCCGGGACGGGGGTGGGCTACACCTTC.

This clone has more than one count but fewer than ten. V and J are TRBV19 and TRBJ1-1, with unresolved D. The CDR3 totals 11 residues. V lost 5 bases, J lost 6 bases, and 7 bases lay in between. The V gene's germline CDR1 is LNHDA and CDR2 SQIVND (reference sequence). The CDR3 nucleotides are TGTGCCAGTAGTTCAGAGGCTGAAGCTTTCTTT. Translating it yields CASSSEAEAFF. Looking up the rest from reference TRBV19 and TRBJ1-1 gives the full variable domain: DGGITQSPKYLFRKEGQNVTLSCEQNLNHDAMYWYRQDPGQGLRLIYYSQIVNDFQKGDIAEGYSVSREKKESFPLTVTSAQKNPTAFYLCASSSEAEAFFGQGTRLTVV.

The V call is TRBV7-9, the J call TRBJ2-2, with TRBD1 matching over 8 bases. The CDR3 has 14 residues. The V segment lost 4 bases and the J segment 6 bases; nucleotides outside the gene matches: 4. CDR1 is SEHNR and CDR2 is FQNEAQ in the germline V gene (reference sequence). This CDR3 reads CASSWTTGAGELFF. The CDR3 region has the DNA TGTGCCAGCAGCTGGACGACAGGGGCCGGGGAGCTGTTTTTT.

The V gene is TRBV4-2, the J gene TRBJ2-5, with a tentative D call TRBD2 (6 bases). V lost 4 bases to trimming and J lost 4 bases, with 19 bases between them. Germline-derived CDR1 and CDR2 are LGHNA and YNFKEQ. The CDR3 is 16 amino acids. CDR3 nucleotide sequence: TGTGCCAGCAGCCGCCAGACCGGACTACCCCGAGAGACCCAGTACTTC. It codes for CASSRQTGLPRETQYF.

This chain joins TRBV11-2 and TRBJ1-3, with no clear D. From germline, CDR1 is SGHAT and CDR2 FQNNGV. The CDR3 extends over 16 amino acids. The V end was cut by 5 bases, the J end by 0 bases, with 14 bases between. The CDR3 reads CASSRNLGGSGNTIYF. CDR3 in DNA: TGTGCCAGCAGCCGTAATTTAGGAGGCTCTGGAAACACCATATATTTT.

This chain joins TRBV7-6 and TRBJ2-5; 7 nucleotides agree with TRBD2. Germline V lookup: CDR1 SGHVS, CDR2 FNYEAQ. The J segment lost 5 bases and the V segment lost 5 bases, leaving 17 bases of the junction unmatched. This CDR3 contains 17 residues. CDR3 region: CASSKKGREEWWETQYF. In nucleotides, the CDR3 is TGTGCCAGCAGCAAGAAGGGACGGGAGGAATGGTGGGAGACCCAGTACTTC.

CDR3 bases: TGCGCCAGCAGCCAGGACAGGAGCTATGGCTACACCTTC. It yields the protein CASSQDRSYGYTF. V gene TRBV4-3 combines with J gene TRBJ1-2, with 7 bases aligning to TRBD1. The V gene's germline CDR1 is LGHNA and CDR2 YSLEER. The CDR3 is made up of 13 amino acids. V was pared by 3 bases and J by 4 bases, with 2 bases of the junction left unmatched.

This chain uses TRBV4-2 with TRBJ1-4; TRBD1 matches 10 bases. The CDR3 has 14 residues. Germline V lookup: CDR1 LGHNA, CDR2 YNFKEQ. V trimming: 2 bases; J trimming: 8 bases; junction bases outside the gene matches: 2. The CDR3 here is CASSQPGQGEKLFF. The DNA of the CDR3 is TGTGCCAGCAGCCAACCGGGACAGGGGGAAAAACTGTTTTTT.

The chain uses TRBV5-4 and TRBJ2-5; 8 bases match TRBD2. The junction had 1 base not matched to a gene; V was cut back by 0 bases and J by 3 bases. The CDR3 has 14 residues. Germline V gives CDR1 SGHNT, CDR2 YYREEE (reference sequence). CDR3 protein: CASSLGRGEETQYF. In DNA, the CDR3 is TGTGCCAGCAGCTTGGGGCGGGGGGAAGAGACCCAGTACTTC.